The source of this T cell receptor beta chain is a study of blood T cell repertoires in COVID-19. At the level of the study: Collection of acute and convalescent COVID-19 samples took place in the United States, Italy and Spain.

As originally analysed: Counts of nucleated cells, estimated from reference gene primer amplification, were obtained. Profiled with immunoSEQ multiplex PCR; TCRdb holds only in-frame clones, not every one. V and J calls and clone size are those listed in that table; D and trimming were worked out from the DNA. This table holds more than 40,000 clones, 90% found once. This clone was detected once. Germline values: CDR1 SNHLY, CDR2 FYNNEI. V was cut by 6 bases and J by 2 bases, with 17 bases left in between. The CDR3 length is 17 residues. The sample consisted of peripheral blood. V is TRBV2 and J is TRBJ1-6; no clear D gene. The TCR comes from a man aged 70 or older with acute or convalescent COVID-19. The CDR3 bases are TGTGCCAGCAGCCGCACTTTTGGGCAGACCTATAATTCACCCCTCCACTTT. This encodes CASSRTFGQTYNSPLHF.